The sequence of this T cell receptor (beta chain) was determined in a study of T cell repertoires in cytomegalovirus infection. The wider study: Public TCR beta signatures indicated both CMV infection and matching HLA type. Study observations and caveats: Within the response measured ex vivo, HLA-C-restricted CMV-specific TCR beta clonotypes were dominant.

This clonotype was detected a few times. Its antigen is currently unknown. The CDR3 is 12 residues long. Trimming left V 4 bases short and J 13 bases short, with 16 bases between. Germline V gives CDR1 MNHEY, CDR2 SVGAGI. TCRdb analysed the reads with MiXCR anew, one entry per CDR3 protein. The table includes about 890,000 distinct CDR3 sequences, 30% to 40% detected once. The V gene is TRBV6-5, the J gene TRBJ1-2; no definite D call. The TCR originated in a human donor in good health (CMV status not recorded). Some clones in this sample may be carry-over from other donors' samples. Sequences were derived from cultured CD8+ T cells from PBMCs, sampled from culture after CMV antigen stimulation. CDR3 nucleotides: TGTGCCAGCAGTTCCGGGGTGGCCCTCAGCACCTTC. Protein: CASSSGVALSTF.